The following is a TCR beta chain sequence with its context. Its antigen is currently unknown. These data belong to a study of untreated major depressive disorder. Whole-study results and caveats: Sequencing comparisons covered only three preselected Vbeta families.

Patients had DSM-IV major depressive disorder with a Hamilton Depression score of at least 18. For at least 8 weeks, patients took no psychiatric medication. Here immunoSEQ multiplex PCR was the method, and the copy in TCRdb shows in-frame clones only, minus some. This sample has 25,000 to 30,000 clones, with approximately 91% found just once. The clonotype originates from a woman in her thirties with major depressive disorder. The sequencing input was CD4+ T cells from PBMCs.

The CDR3 nucleotides are TGCGCCAGTCGGGGCGTATCGTTGTTAGCCTATGGCTACACCTTC. This sequence encodes CASRGVSLLAYGYTF. The chain has TRBV5-1 and TRBJ1-2, with D maybe TRBD1 (5 bases). The CDR3 loop spans 15 amino acids. Germline V gene lookup returns CDR1 SGHRS and CDR2 YFSETQ. Trimming removed 8 bases at V and 4 bases at J, with 21 bases between.